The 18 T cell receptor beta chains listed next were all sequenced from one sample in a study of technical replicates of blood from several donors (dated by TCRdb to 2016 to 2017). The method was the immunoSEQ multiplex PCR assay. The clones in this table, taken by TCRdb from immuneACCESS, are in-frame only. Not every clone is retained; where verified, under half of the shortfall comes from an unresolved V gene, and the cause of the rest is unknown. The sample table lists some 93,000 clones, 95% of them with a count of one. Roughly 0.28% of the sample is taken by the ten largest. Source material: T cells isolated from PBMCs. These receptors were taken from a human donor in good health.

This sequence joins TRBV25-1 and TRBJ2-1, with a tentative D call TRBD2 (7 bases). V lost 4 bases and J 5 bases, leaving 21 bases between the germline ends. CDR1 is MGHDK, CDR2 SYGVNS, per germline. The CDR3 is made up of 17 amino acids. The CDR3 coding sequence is TGTGCCAGCAGTGCGTACAGGAGGGGGGGGATCCACAATGAGCAGTTCTTC. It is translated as CASSAYRRGGIHNEQFF.

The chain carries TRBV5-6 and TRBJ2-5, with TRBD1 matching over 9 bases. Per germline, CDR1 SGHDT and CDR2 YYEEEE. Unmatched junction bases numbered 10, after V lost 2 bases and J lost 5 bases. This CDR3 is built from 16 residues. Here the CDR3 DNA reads TGTGCCAGCAGCTTAGGGGACAGGGAAAACCGGGAGACCCAGTACTTC. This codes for CASSLGDRENRETQYF.

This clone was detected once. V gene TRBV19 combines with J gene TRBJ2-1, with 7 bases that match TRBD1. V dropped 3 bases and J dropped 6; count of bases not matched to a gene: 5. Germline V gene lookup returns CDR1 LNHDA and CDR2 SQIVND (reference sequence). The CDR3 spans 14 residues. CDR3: CASSMSQGSNEQFF. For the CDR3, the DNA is TGTGCCAGTAGTATGTCACAGGGGAGCAATGAGCAGTTCTTC.

The CDR3 region has the DNA TGTGCCAGCAGTGGAACCCTAGAAGGTGAGGCTTTCTTT. Amino acid sequence: CASSGTLEGEAFF. The chain recombines TRBV25-1 with TRBJ1-1, with D hard to call. CDR1 and CDR2 (germline): MGHDK, SYGVNS. The V end lost 4 bases, the J end lost 11 bases, and 17 bases lay between the germline ends. The CDR3 contains 13 residues.

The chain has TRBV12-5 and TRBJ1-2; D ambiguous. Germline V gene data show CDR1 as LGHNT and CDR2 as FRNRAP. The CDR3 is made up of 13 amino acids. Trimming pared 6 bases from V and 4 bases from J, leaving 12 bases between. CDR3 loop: CASGGGESYGYTF. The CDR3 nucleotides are TGTGCTAGTGGCGGCGGGGAGTCCTATGGCTACACCTTC. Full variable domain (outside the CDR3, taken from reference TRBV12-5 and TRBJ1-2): DARVTQTPRHKVTEMGQEVTMRCQPILGHNTVFWYRQTMMQGLELLAYFRNRAPLDDSGMPKDRFSAEMPDATLATLKIQPSEPRDSAVYFCASGGGESYGYTFGSGTRLTVV.

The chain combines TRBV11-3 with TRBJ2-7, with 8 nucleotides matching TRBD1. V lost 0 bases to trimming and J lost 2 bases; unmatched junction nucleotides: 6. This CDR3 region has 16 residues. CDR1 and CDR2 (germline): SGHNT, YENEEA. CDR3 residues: CASSLDPARGPYEQYF. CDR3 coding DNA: TGTGCCAGCAGCTTAGATCCCGCCAGGGGGCCCTACGAGCAGTACTTC.

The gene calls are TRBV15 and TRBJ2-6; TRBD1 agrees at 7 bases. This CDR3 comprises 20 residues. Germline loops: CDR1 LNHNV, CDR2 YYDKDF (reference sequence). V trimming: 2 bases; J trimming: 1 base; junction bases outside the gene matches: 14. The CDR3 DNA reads TGTGCCACCAGCAGACTAAAGGGGGCAGGAAGTTTTTCTGGGGCCAACGTCCTGACTTTC. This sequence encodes CATSRLKGAGSFSGANVLTF.

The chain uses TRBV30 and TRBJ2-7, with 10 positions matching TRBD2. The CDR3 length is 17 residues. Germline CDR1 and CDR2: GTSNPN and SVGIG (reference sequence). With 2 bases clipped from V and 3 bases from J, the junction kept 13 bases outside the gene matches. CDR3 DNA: TGTGCCTGGAGTCGGGGCAGGACTAGCGGCTACCTCTACGAGCAGTACTTC. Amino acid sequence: CAWSRGRTSGYLYEQYF. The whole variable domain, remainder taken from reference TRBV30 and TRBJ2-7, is SQTIHQWPATLVQPVGSPLSLECTVEGTSNPNLYWYRQAAGRGLQLLFYSVGIGQISSEVPQNLSASRPQDRQFILSSKKLLLSDSGFYLCAWSRGRTSGYLYEQYFGPGTRLTVT.

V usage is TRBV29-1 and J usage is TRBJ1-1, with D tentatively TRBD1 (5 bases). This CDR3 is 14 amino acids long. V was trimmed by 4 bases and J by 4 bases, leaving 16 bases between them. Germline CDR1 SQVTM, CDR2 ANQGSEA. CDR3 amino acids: CSVAFGGGATEAFF. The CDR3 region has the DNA TGCAGCGTTGCATTCGGGGGGGGAGCCACTGAAGCTTTCTTT.

The CDR3 nucleotides read TGTGCCAGCAGTGAAAGGACACTAAACAATTCACCCCTCCACTTT. Protein: CASSERTLNNSPLHF. The chain combines TRBV6-1 with TRBJ1-6; possible D gene TRBD1, 5 bases. Germline V gene data show CDR1 as MNHNS and CDR2 as SASEGT. The CDR3 spans 15 residues. The V and J ends lost 2 bases and 7 bases respectively, with 12 bases between them.

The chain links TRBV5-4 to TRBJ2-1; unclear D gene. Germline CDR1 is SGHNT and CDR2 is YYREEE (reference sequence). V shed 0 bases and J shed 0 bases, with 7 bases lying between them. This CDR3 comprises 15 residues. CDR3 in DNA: TGTGCCAGCAGCTTGGCTAAGAACTCCTACAATGAGCAGTTCTTC. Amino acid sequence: CASSLAKNSYNEQFF.

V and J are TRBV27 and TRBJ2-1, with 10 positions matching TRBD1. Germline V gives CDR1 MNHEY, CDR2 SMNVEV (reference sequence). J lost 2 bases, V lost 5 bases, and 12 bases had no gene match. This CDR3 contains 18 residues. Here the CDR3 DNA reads TGTGCCAGCAGTGGGACGACAGGGGGCGGAAGGGCCTACAATGAGCAGTTCTTC. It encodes CASSGTTGGGRAYNEQFF.

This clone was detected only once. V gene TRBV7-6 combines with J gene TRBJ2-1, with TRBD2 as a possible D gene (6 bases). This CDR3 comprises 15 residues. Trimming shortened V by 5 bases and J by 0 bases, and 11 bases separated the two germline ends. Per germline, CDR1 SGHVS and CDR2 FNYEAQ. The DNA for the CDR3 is TGTGCCAGCAGCGCAACAGCGGGCTCCTACAATGAGCAGTTCTTC. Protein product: CASSATAGSYNEQFF.

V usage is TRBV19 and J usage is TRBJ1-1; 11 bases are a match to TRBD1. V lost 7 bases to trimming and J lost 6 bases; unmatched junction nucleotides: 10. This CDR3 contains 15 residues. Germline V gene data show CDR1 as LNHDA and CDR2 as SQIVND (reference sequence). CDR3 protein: CASKARGQGVAEAFF. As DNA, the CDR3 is TGTGCCAGTAAGGCTCGGGGACAGGGGGTAGCTGAAGCTTTCTTT.

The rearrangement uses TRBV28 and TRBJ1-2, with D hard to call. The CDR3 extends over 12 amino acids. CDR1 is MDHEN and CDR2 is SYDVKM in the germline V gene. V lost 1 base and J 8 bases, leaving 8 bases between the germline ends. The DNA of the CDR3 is TGTGCCAGCAGTTTATTGACACGGGGCTACACCTTC. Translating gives CASSLLTRGYTF.

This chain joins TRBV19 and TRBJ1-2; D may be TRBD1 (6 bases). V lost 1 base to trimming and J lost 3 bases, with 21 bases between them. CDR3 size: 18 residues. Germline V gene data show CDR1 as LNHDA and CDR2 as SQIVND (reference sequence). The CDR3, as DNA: TGTGCCAGTAGTATAGTAGTGTTGCCAGGGGAAGCGGACTATGGCTACACCTTC. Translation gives CASSIVVLPGEADYGYTF.

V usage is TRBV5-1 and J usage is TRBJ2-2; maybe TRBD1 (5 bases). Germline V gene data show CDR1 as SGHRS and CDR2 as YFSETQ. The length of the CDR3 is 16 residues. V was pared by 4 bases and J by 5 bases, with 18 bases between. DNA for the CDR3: TGCGCCAGCAGCCCCACTCAATCGACAGAGACCGGGGAGCTGTTTTTT. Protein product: CASSPTQSTETGELFF.

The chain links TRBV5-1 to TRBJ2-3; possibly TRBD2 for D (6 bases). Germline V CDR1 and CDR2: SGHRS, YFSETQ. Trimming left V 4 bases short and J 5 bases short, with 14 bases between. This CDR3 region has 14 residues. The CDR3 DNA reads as TGCGCCAGCAGCGGCGCGGGATACAGAGATACGCAGTATTTT. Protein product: CASSGAGYRDTQYF.